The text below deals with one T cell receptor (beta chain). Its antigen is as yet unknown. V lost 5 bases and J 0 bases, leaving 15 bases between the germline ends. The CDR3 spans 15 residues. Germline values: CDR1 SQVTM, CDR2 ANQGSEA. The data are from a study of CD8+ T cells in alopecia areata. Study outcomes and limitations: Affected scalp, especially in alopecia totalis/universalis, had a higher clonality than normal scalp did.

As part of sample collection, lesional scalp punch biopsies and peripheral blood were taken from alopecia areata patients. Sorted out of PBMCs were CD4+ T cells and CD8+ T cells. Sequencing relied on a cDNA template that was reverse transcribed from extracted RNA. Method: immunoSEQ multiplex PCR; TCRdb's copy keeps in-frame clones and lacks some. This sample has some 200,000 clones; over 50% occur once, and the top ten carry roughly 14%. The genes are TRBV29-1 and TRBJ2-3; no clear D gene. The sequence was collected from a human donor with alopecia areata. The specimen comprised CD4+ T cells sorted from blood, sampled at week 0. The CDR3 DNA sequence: TGCAGCGTTCTCGAGACGGTGATTAGCACAGATACGCAGTATTTT. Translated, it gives CSVLETVISTDTQYF.